This passage covers 7 T cell receptor beta chains from one sample sequenced in a study of blood T cell repertoires in COVID-19. Generated by immunoSEQ multiplex PCR, the TCRdb table keeps only in-frame clones and is missing some. Of approximately 70,000 clones in the sample, 70% to 90% are singletons; the top ten hold approximately 3.6%. Sequences were obtained from peripheral blood. Receptors originate from a woman in her forties or fifties with COVID-19, enrolled during active disease.

This chain connects TRBV6-5 to TRBJ2-2, with a tentative D call TRBD2 (6 bases). The CDR3 is 13 amino acids. Trimming took 8 bases from V and 7 from J, leaving 14 bases between them. Germline assignment: CDR1 MNHEY and CDR2 SVGAGI. As DNA, the CDR3 is TGTGCCAGCCGCCGAACTAGCTTCGGGGAGCTGTTTTTT. It encodes CASRRTSFGELFF.

The rearrangement joins TRBV6-5 to TRBJ2-5; TRBD2 matches 10 bases. J lost 4 bases, V lost 4 bases, and 3 bases had no gene match. The CDR3 extends over 14 amino acids. The V gene's germline CDR1 is MNHEY and CDR2 SVGAGI. CDR3: CASSSRTSGETQYF. The CDR3 nucleotides read TGTGCCAGCAGTTCTCGGACTAGCGGAGAGACCCAGTACTTC.

The chain has TRBV9 and TRBJ2-5, with TRBD1 matching 7 bases. CDR3 size: 14 residues. Germline values: CDR1 SGDLS, CDR2 YYNGEE. The junction had 8 bases not matched to a gene; V was cut back by 3 bases and J by 6 bases. This CDR3 is CASSAGQVSKTQYF. Written as DNA, the CDR3 is TGTGCCAGCAGCGCCGGACAGGTCTCGAAGACCCAGTACTTC.

V usage is TRBV24-1 and J usage is TRBJ2-1; D remains unclear. The ends were cut back, 3 bases at V and 6 bases at J, with 8 bases in the middle. CDR1 and CDR2 from the germline V gene are KGHDR and SFDVKD. The CDR3 is 13 residues long. CDR3 nucleotides: TGTGCCACCAGTGATCCCCGTTCCAATGAGCAGTTCTTC. This codes for CATSDPRSNEQFF.

The chain couples TRBV11-2 to TRBJ2-1, with 13 bases aligning to TRBD2. Germline trimming cut 5 bases from V and 10 bases from J; bases unmatched to any gene: 11. CDR1 and CDR2 from the germline V gene are SGHAT and FQNNGV. CDR3 length: 16 amino acids. The CDR3 DNA is TGTGCCAGCAGCATTCTTGGACTAGCGGGAGTTGAGGAGCAGTTCTTC. Protein product: CASSILGLAGVEEQFF. Full variable domain (outside the CDR3, taken from reference TRBV11-2 and TRBJ2-1): EAGVAQSPRYKIIEKRQSVAFWCNPISGHATLYWYQQILGQGPKLLIQFQNNGVVDDSQLPKDRFSAERLKGVDSTLKIQPAKLEDSAVYLCASSILGLAGVEEQFFGPGTRLTVL.

The chain employs TRBV29-1 and TRBJ2-7; perhaps TRBD2 as D (5 bases). The CDR3 extends over 13 amino acids. V gave up 3 bases and J gave up 0 bases, with 9 bases separating them. CDR1 and CDR2 (germline): SQVTM, ANQGSEA. This CDR3 is CSVDRGRSYEQYF. The CDR3 coding sequence is TGCAGCGTTGATCGAGGGCGCTCCTACGAGCAGTACTTC.

Comment on this clone: The sample contains more than one DNA sequence encoding this CDR3. This chain links TRBV9 with TRBJ1-6; D uncertain. V was shortened by 0 bases and J by 0 bases, with 4 bases between the two germline ends. Germline CDR1 SGDLS, CDR2 YYNGEE. The CDR3 consists of 15 residues. The CDR3 reads CASSVGSSYNSPLHF. CDR3 nucleotide sequence: TGTGCCAGCAGCGTAGGGAGCTCCTATAATTCACCCCTCCACTTT.